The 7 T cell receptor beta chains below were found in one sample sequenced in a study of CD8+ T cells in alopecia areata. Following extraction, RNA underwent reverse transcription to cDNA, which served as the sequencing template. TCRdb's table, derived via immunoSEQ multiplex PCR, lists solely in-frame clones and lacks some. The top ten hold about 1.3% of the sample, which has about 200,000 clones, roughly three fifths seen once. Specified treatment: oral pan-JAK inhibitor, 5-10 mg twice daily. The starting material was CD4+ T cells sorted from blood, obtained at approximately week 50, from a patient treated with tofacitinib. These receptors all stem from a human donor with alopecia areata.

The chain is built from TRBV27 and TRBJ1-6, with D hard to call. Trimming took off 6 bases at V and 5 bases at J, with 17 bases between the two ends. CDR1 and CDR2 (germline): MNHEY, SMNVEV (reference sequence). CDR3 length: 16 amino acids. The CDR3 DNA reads TGTGCCAGCAGCCGTTTGACGACTGACCATAATTCACCCCTCCACTTT. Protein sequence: CASSRLTTDHNSPLHF.

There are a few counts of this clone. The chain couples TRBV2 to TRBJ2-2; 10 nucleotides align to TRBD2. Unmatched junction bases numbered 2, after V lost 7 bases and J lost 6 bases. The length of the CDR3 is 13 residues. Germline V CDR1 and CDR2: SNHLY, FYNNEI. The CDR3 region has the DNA TGTGCCAGCAAAGGACTAGCGGCCGGGGAGCTGTTTTTT. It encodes CASKGLAAGELFF.

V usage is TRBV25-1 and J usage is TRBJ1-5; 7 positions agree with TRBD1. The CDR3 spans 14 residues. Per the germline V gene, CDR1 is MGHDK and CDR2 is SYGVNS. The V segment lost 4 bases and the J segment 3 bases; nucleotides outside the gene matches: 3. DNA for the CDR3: TGTGCCAGCAGTGGACAGGGACACAATCAGCCCCAGCATTTT. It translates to CASSGQGHNQPQHF.

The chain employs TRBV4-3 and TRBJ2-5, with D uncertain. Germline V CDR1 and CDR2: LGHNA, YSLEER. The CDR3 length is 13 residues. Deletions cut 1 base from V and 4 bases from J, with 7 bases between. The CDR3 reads CASSQGLRETQYF. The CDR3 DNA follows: TGCGCCAGCAGCCAAGGGTTGAGAGAGACCCAGTACTTC.

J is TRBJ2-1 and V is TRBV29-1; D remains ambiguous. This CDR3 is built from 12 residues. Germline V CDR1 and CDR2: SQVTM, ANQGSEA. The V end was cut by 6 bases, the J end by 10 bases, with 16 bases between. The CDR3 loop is CSVRRLGEEQFF. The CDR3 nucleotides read TGCAGCGTCCGCCGATTGGGCGAGGAGCAGTTCTTC.

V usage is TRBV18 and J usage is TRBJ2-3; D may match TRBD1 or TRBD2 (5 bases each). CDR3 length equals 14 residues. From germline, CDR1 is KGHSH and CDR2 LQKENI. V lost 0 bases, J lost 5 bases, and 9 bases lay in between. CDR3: CASSPPGPLDTQYF. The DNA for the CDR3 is TGTGCCAGCTCACCACCGGGACCCCTAGATACGCAGTATTTT.

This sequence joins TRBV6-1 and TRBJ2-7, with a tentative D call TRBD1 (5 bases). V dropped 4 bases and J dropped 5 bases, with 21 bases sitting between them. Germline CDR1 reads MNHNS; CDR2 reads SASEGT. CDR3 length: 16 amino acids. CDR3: CASSGQASRDLDEQYF. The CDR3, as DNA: TGTGCCAGCAGTGGACAAGCCTCCAGGGATTTGGACGAGCAGTACTTC.